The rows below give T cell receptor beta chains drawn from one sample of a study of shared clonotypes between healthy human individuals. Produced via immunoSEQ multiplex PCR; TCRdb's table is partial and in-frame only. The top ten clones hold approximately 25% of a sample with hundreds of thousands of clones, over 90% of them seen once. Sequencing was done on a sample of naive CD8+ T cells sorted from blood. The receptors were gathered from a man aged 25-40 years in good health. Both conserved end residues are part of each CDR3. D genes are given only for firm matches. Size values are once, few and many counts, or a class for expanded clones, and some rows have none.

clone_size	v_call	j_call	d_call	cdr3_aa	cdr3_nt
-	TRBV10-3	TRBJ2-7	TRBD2	CAISAGTSVLYEQYF	TGTGCCATCAGTGCCGGGACTAGCGTATTATACGAGCAGTACTTC
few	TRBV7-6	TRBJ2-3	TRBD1	CASSSGQGTDTQYF	TGTGCCAGCAGCTCGGGACAGGGTACAGATACGCAGTATTTT
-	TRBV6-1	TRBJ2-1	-	CASRKRVNNEQFF	TGTGCCAGCAGGAAGAGAGTTAACAATGAGCAGTTCTTC
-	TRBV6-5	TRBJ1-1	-	CASSLAGNTEAFF	TGTGCCAGCAGCCTAGCAGGTAACACTGAAGCTTTCTTT
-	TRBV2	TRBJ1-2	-	CANPQGRFDYGYTF	TGTGCCAACCCTCAGGGGAGGTTTGACTATGGCTACACCTTC
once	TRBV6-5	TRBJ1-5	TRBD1	CASGWGTGDQPQHF	TGTGCCAGCGGCTGGGGGACAGGAGATCAGCCCCAGCATTTT
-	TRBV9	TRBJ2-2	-	CASMADTGELFF	TGTGCCAGCATGGCGGACACCGGGGAGCTGTTTTTT
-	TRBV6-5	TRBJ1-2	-	CASSPLEIPNYGYTF	TGTGCCAGCAGCCCTCTGGAGATTCCTAACTATGGCTACACCTTC
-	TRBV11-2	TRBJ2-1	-	CASSLGPYNEQFF	TGTGCCAGCAGCTTGGGCCCCTACAATGAGCAGTTCTTC
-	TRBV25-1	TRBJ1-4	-	CASSESMRAVVNEKLFF	TGTGCCAGCAGTGAATCGATGAGGGCGGTAGTTAATGAAAAACTGTTTTTT
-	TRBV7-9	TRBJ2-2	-	CASSSRVNGELFF	TGTGCCAGCAGCTCCAGGGTAAACGGGGAGCTGTTTTTT
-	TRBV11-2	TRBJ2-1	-	CASSKRRGDNEQFF	TGTGCCAGCAGCAAACGACGAGGCGACAATGAGCAGTTCTTC
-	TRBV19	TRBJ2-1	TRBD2	CASSRLAGAYNEQFF	TGTGCCAGTAGTAGACTAGCGGGAGCCTACAATGAGCAGTTCTTC
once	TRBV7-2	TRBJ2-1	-	CASSPNSGYYNEQFF	TGTGCCAGCAGTCCTAATAGCGGCTATTACAATGAGCAGTTCTTC
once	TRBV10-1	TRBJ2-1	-	CASGKVRNEQFF	TGCGCCAGCGGAAAGGTCCGCAATGAGCAGTTCTTC
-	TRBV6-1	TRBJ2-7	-	CASSDIRNGGNEQYF	TGTGCCAGCAGTGATATAAGGAATGGCGGGAACGAGCAGTACTTC
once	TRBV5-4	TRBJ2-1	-	CASSLGYSRPEGMDEQFF	TGTGCCAGCAGCTTAGGTTACTCCAGACCAGAAGGGATGGATGAGCAGTTCTTC
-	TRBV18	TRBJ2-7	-	CASSPPQGPPGEQYF	TGTGCCAGCTCACCTCCCCAGGGACCTCCGGGCGAGCAGTACTTC
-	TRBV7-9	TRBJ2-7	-	CASSPSGPARIYEQYF	TGTGCCAGCAGCCCTTCCGGACCGGCGAGAATCTACGAGCAGTACTTC
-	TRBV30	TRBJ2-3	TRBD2	CAWRESVPIGLSGRVGTQYF	TGTGCCTGGAGAGAATCGGTGCCCATAGGGTTAAGCGGGAGGGTTGGTACGCAGTATTTT